This T cell receptor (beta chain) is from a study of T cell changes during pregnancy in multiple sclerosis (dated by TCRdb to about 2019). Background on the whole study: The study examined how the T cell repertoire changed over the course of pregnancy in women with multiple sclerosis.

Deletion took 0 bases off V and 3 bases off J, with a span of 13 bases between the germline ends. CDR1 and CDR2, looked up from the germline V gene, are SGDLS and YYNGEE. From the cysteine up to the phenylalanine, the CDR3 has a length of 16 residues. Just CDR3 DNA is preserved here, 48 bases in frame from base 1. Receptor libraries were prepared by the immunoSEQ multiplex PCR assay. TCRdb holds this immuneACCESS table with in-frame rearrangements only. Some clones are missing; in checked studies, unresolved V genes explain under half, and the rest has no known cause. The sample table records approximately 100,000 clones; 92% of these occur just once. The biggest ten clones account for approximately 2% of the sample. Comments on this clone: No cognate antigen has been identified for it. No much larger clonotype is one base removed from it; base qualities were not supplied.

The sequencing used peripheral blood, collected after pregnancy. The receptor's source is a female donor in good health, enrolled as a control in a pregnancy study. The rearranged chain carries TRBV9 and TRBJ1-3; the D region possibly corresponds to TRBD1 (5 bases align). The DNA sequence reads TGTGCCAGCAGCGTAGGGGCAGGGTCAGATGGAAACACCATATATTTT. Its protein reads: CASSVGAGSDGNTIYF.